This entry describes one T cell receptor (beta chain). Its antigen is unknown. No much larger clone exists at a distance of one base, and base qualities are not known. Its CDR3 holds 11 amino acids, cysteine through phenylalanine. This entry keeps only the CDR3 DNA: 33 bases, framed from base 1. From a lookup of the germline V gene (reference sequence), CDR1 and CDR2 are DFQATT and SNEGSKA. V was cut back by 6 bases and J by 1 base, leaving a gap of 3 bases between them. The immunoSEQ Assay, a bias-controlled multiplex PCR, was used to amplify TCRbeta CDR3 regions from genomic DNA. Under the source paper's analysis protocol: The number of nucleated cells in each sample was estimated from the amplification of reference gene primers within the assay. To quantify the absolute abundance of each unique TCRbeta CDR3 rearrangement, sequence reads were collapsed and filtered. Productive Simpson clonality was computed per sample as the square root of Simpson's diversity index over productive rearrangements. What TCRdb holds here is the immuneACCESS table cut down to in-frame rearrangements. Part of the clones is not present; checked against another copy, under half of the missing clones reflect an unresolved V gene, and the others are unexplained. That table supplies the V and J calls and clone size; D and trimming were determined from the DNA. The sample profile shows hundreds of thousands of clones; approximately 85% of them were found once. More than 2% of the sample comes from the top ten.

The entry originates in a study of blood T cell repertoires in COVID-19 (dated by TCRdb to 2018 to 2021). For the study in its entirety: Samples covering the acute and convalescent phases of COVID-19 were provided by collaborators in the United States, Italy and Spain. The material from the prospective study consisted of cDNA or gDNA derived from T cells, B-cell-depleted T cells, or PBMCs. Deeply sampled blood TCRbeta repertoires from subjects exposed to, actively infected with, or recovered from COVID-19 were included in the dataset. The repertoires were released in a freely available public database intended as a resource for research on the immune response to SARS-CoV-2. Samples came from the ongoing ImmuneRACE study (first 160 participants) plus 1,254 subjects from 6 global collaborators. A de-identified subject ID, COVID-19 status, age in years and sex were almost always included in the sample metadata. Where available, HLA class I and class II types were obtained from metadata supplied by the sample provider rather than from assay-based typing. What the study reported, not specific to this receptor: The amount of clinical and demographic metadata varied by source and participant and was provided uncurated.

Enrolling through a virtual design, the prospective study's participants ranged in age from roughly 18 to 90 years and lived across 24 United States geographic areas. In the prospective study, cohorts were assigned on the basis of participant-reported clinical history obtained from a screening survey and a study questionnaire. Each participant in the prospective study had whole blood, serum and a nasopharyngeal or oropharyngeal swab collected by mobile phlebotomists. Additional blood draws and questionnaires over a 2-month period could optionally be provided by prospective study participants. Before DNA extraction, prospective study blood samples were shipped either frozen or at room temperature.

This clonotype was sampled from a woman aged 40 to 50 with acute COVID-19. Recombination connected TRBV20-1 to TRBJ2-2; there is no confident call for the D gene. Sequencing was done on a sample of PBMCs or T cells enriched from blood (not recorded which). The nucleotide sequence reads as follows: TGCAGTGCCCTGAACACCGGGGAGCTGTTTTTT. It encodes CSALNTGELFF.